The clone carrying this T cell receptor beta chain has more than one count but fewer than ten. V was cut by 5 bases and J by 3 bases, with 10 bases left in between. Germline values: CDR1 MDHEN, CDR2 SYDVKM. This CDR3 has 14 residues. As processed by the authors: Using reference gene primer amplification, nucleated cell counts were estimated. Generated by immunoSEQ multiplex PCR, the TCRdb table keeps only in-frame clones and is missing some. For V, J and clone size, that table is used; D and trimming come from the DNA. Seen here are 190,000 or so clones, 70% to 90% observed once, and the top ten hold less than 3%. This entry belongs to a study of blood T cell repertoires in COVID-19. Study summary: T cells, B-cell-depleted T cells, or PBMCs supplied cDNA or gDNA.

The V gene is TRBV28, the J gene TRBJ1-4; unclear D gene. The material sequenced was peripheral blood. The clonotype comes from a man between 40 and 49 years old with active or convalescent COVID-19. The CDR3 region has the DNA TGTGCCAGCAGTCTTCCCGGGGCTAATGAAAAACTGTTTTTT. It is translated as CASSLPGANEKLFF.